This is a list of T cell receptor beta chains from one sample in a study of blood T cell repertoires in COVID-19. Repertoires were generated with immunoSEQ multiplex PCR, while TCRdb's copy carries only in-frame clones and drops some. The sample has about 270,000 clones, more than 75% seen once. The source material was peripheral blood. These receptors all stem from a middle-aged man with active or convalescent COVID-19. Both conserved end residues are part of each CDR3. D genes are given only for firm matches. Size is stated for part of the rows, as once, few or many counts, or as a class when the clone is expanded.

clone size,CDR3 length,D gene,J gene,V gene,CDR3 DNA,CDR3 protein
-,15,-,TRBJ2-6,TRBV9,TGTGCCAGCAGCGGACAGGTCTCTGGGGCCAACGTCCTGACTTTC,CASSGQVSGANVLTF
-,14,-,TRBJ2-3,TRBV5-4,TGTGCCAGCAGCTTGTACGGTAGCACAGATACGCAGTATTTT,CASSLYGSTDTQYF
-,16,-,TRBJ2-1,TRBV6-1,TGTGCCAGCAGTGAAGGGGTAGGGGCCGACCACAATGAGCAGTTCTTC,CASSEGVGADHNEQFF
-,15,TRBD1,TRBJ2-7,TRBV11-2,TGTGCCAGCAGCACCGGGACAGGGTCGTTGTACGAGCAGTACTTC,CASSTGTGSLYEQYF
-,16,-,TRBJ2-7,TRBV5-8,TGTGCCAGCAGCTTGATTGGACAGCCTTCCCTAGGGGAGCAGTACTTC,CASSLIGQPSLGEQYF
-,15,-,TRBJ2-1,TRBV6-5,TGTGCCAGCCTCGAGGGAACGCTCTCCTACAATGAGCAGTTCTTC,CASLEGTLSYNEQFF
-,16,-,TRBJ1-2,TRBV28,TGTGCCAGCAGTCCCGGGACATTGGGAACACGCTATGGCTACACCTTC,CASSPGTLGTRYGYTF
-,14,TRBD1,TRBJ1-4,TRBV5-1,TGCGCCAGCAGCTCGGGGACAGGGAATGAAAAACTGTTTTTT,CASSSGTGNEKLFF
-,15,-,TRBJ1-2,TRBV13,TGTGCCAGCAGCCCCCTTGGAGGGAAGCCCTATGGCTACACCTTC,CASSPLGGKPYGYTF
-,17,-,TRBJ1-5,TRBV28,TGTGCCAGCAGTTTCCCTCCCGGGGGGGCCAGCAATCAGCCCCAGCATTTT,CASSFPPGGASNQPQHF
-,16,-,TRBJ2-3,TRBV6-5,TGTGCCAGCAGTTACACGTCCAGGACCGAGCGGAATACGCAGTATTTT,CASSYTSRTERNTQYF
-,13,-,TRBJ1-2,TRBV6-5,TGTGCCAGCAGTCCTGACAGGAACTATGGCTACACCTTC,CASSPDRNYGYTF
-,15,-,TRBJ2-2,TRBV9,TGTGCCAGCTCTTCGCCAGGGATTTCAACCGGGGAGCTGTTTTTT,CASSSPGISTGELFF
-,15,TRBD1,TRBJ2-3,TRBV6-6,TGTGCCAGCAGTTACGGACAGGATAGCACAGATACGCAGTATTTT,CASSYGQDSTDTQYF
-,15,-,TRBJ1-5,TRBV9,TGTGCCAGCAGCGTAGTTGCGCGTCTAAATCAGCCCCAGCATTTT,CASSVVARLNQPQHF
-,14,-,TRBJ2-5,TRBV4-2,TGTGCCAGCAGCCAAGGGCTAGGGGCTGAGACCCAGTACTTC,CASSQGLGAETQYF
-,13,TRBD1,TRBJ2-7,TRBV9,TGTGCCAGCAGCGGGGACAGCTCCTACGAGCAGTACTTC,CASSGDSSYEQYF
-,16,-,TRBJ1-2,TRBV4-1,TGCGCCAGCAGCCAAGATCCGGCGGCAGCGAACTATGGCTACACCTTC,CASSQDPAAANYGYTF
once,12,-,TRBJ2-3,TRBV24-1,TGTGCCACCAGTGAATACCGGGATACGCAGTATTTT,CATSEYRDTQYF
-,13,TRBD1,TRBJ1-2,TRBV7-9,TGTGCCAGCAGCCTGGACAGGGACTATGGCTACACCTTC,CASSLDRDYGYTF
-,15,TRBD2,TRBJ2-1,TRBV30,TGTGCCTGGACTGTTAGCGGGAGTTCCTACAATGAGCAGTTCTTC,CAWTVSGSSYNEQFF
many,14,-,TRBJ2-2,TRBV5-4,TGTGCCAGCAGCCCAGACCGGAGAGATACCGAGCTGTTTTTT,CASSPDRRDTELFF
-,14,-,TRBJ2-7,TRBV19,TGTGCCAGTAGTATACCGGGACAATTCTACGAGCAGTACTTC,CASSIPGQFYEQYF
-,13,-,TRBJ1-5,TRBV11-2,TGTGCCAGCAGCTTAGACACTTATCAGCCCCAGCATTTT,CASSLDTYQPQHF
-,17,TRBD2,TRBJ2-5,TRBV5-1,TGCGCCAGCAGCGAATTTGGAGCGGGAGGGCGCCAAGAGACCCAGTACTTC,CASSEFGAGGRQETQYF
-,17,-,TRBJ2-3,TRBV5-4,TGTGCCAGCAGCATGGGACTTCTACGAACTAGCACAGATACGCAGTATTTT,CASSMGLLRTSTDTQYF
-,14,-,TRBJ2-3,TRBV2,TGTGCCAGCGGTGTCGGACACTCAACAGATACGCAGTATTTT,CASGVGHSTDTQYF
-,11,-,TRBJ1-4,TRBV11-2,TGTGCCAGCAGCGCGGGACCTACACTGTTTTTT,CASSAGPTLFF
-,15,TRBD1,TRBJ1-5,TRBV10-3,TGTGCCATCAGTTCGACAGGGGGACTTGGTCAGCCCCAGCATTTT,CAISSTGGLGQPQHF
many,15,-,TRBJ2-7,TRBV7-6,TGTGCCAGCAGCTTAGGTTCAGGGCCAGCGTACGAGCAGTACTTC,CASSLGSGPAYEQYF
-,14,-,TRBJ1-1,TRBV5-1,TGCGCCAGCAGAACAGGGTCCATGAACACTGAAGCTTTCTTT,CASRTGSMNTEAFF
-,15,-,TRBJ2-5,TRBV7-3,TGTGCCAGCAGCTTCGGACACAACAAGGGCGAGACCCAGTACTTC,CASSFGHNKGETQYF